The 18 T cell receptor beta chains in this list originate from one sample, sequenced in a study of sequential checkpoint blockade in melanoma (dated by TCRdb to about 2019). The treatment or condition label corresponds to: randomized to nivolumab then ipilimumab (arm A) or the reverse (arm B). Receptors were amplified or captured by the immunoSEQ multiplex PCR assay. TCRdb took this table from immuneACCESS and kept in-frame rearrangements with V and J called. Such tables lack part of the clones; where checked against another copy, unresolved V genes explain under half of the gap, and the rest is unexplained. The sample includes 2,000 to 2,500 clones, with less than 30% observed a single time. The ten largest clones represent roughly 15% of the sample. Source: tumor tissue (inferred from file names), taken from a patient given nivolumab and ipilimumab in sequence. Receptors were obtained from a human donor with melanoma.

In its sample, this clone is medium-sized. This chain connects TRBV11-3 to TRBJ2-7, with D tentatively TRBD1 (7 bases). This CDR3 is built from 15 residues. V was pared by 5 bases and J by 3 bases, with 17 bases between. Germline-derived CDR1 and CDR2 are SGHNT and YENEEA. The CDR3 bases are TGTGCCAGCAGCCAGGGGGGATCGATGTACTACGAGCAGTACTTC. Amino acid sequence: CASSQGGSMYYEQYF.

This chain links TRBV6-8 with TRBJ1-5; D is ambiguous. V was shortened by 5 bases and J by 3 bases, with 5 bases between the two germline ends. This CDR3 is built from 12 residues. Germline V gives CDR1 MNHGY, CDR2 SAAAGT. CDR3 protein: CASSNHNQPQHF. Here the CDR3 DNA reads TGTGCCAGCAGTAACCACAATCAGCCCCAGCATTTT.

This chain uses TRBV11-3 with TRBJ2-3, with no clear D. Germline loops: CDR1 SGHNT, CDR2 YENEEA. The CDR3 is 14 amino acids. Trimming cost V 1 base and J 5 bases, with 10 bases left between them. Here the CDR3 DNA reads TGTGCCAGCAGCTTAGGCCTAGATAGAGATACGCAGTATTTT. Protein product: CASSLGLDRDTQYF.

This chain connects TRBV9 to TRBJ1-3; 9 bases agree with TRBD1. The germline V gene encodes CDR1 SGDLS and CDR2 YYNGEE. J was trimmed by 0 bases and V by 2 bases; bases with no gene match: 9. This CDR3 comprises 18 residues. CDR3 nucleotides: TGTGCCAGCAGCGTTGGCTCTGGACAGGGGAACTCTGGAAACACCATATATTTT. Translated, it gives CASSVGSGQGNSGNTIYF.

This clone is classed as medium-sized. The chain has TRBV6-8 and TRBJ2-1, with D perhaps matching TRBD2 (5 bases). CDR3 length: 16 amino acids. Trimming shortened V by 3 bases and J by 3 bases, and 15 bases separated the two germline ends. CDR1 and CDR2 from the germline V gene are MNHGY and SAAAGT. The CDR3 nucleotides read TGTGCCAGCAGTTATGCCGGGGAAATCGGCTACAATGAGCAGTTCTTC. Translation: CASSYAGEIGYNEQFF.

This clone occurred a few times. J is TRBJ1-1 and V is TRBV10-3; D is undetermined. Trimming pared 0 bases from V and 7 bases from J, leaving 9 bases between. The CDR3 sequence is 13 residues long. Germline values: CDR1 ENHRY, CDR2 SYGVKD. The CDR3 DNA follows: TGTGCCATCAGTGAGTCTGGCAGGATTGAAGCTTTCTTT. Amino acids: CAISESGRIEAFF.

CDR3 residues: CASSTMGTPYNEQFF. The CDR3 DNA reads TGTGCCAGCAGCACTATGGGGACTCCCTACAATGAGCAGTTCTTC. V is TRBV7-6 and J is TRBJ2-1; a possible D gene is TRBD2 (6 bases). V lost 5 bases, J lost 2 bases, and 13 bases lay in between. Germline V gives CDR1 SGHVS, CDR2 FNYEAQ. There are 15 residues in the CDR3.

The chain links TRBV5-1 to TRBJ1-3, with no clear D. Trimming took 4 bases from V and 4 from J, leaving 12 bases between them. Germline CDR1 reads SGHRS; CDR2 reads YFSETQ. The CDR3 runs 14 residues. For the CDR3, the DNA is TGCGCCAGCAGCCCTACGGTTGTCGGAAACACCATATATTTT. Residues: CASSPTVVGNTIYF.

This clone was detected only a few times. The chain links TRBV9 to TRBJ2-3; a weak D match, TRBD1 (6 bases). The CDR3 has 14 amino acids. Germline CDR1 and CDR2: SGDLS and YYNGEE. V lost 0 bases to trimming and J lost 1 base, with 6 bases between them. The DNA of the CDR3 is TGTGCCAGCAGCGTAGGGGGGCGCACAGATACGCAGTATTTT. Its protein is CASSVGGRTDTQYF.

The CDR3 sequence: CASSPGLASSYNEQFF. The CDR3 coding sequence is TGCGCCAGCAGCCCGGGACTAGCGAGCTCCTACAATGAGCAGTTCTTC. The V gene is TRBV4-1, the J gene TRBJ2-1; 10 bases align to TRBD2. CDR1 is MGHRA, CDR2 YSYEKL, per germline. The CDR3 is 16 amino acids. V shed 4 bases, J shed 0 bases, and the junction held 3 bases outside the gene matches.

The chain combines TRBV4-1 with TRBJ2-3; no clear D gene. The CDR3 covers 15 residues. V lost 4 bases, J lost 2 bases, and 13 bases lay in between. Germline CDR1 reads MGHRA; CDR2 reads YSYEKL. CDR3 coding DNA: TGCGCCAGCAGCCCTGACCGGGCCTACACAGATACGCAGTATTTT. Translation gives CASSPDRAYTDTQYF.

The rearrangement joins TRBV6-8 to TRBJ2-2; 7 nucleotides match TRBD2. The CDR3 has 15 residues. V trimming: 5 bases; J trimming: 1 base; junction bases outside the gene matches: 4. Germline CDR1 MNHGY, CDR2 SAAAGT. This CDR3 is CASSDPSGNTGELFF. DNA for the CDR3: TGTGCCAGCAGTGACCCTAGCGGGAACACCGGGGAGCTGTTTTTT.

The chain joins TRBV19 to TRBJ2-7; 7 bases align to TRBD1. Germline CDR1 reads LNHDA; CDR2 reads SQIVND (reference sequence). The CDR3 loop spans 15 amino acids. V shed 5 bases and J 0 bases; nucleotides not matched to a gene: 7. This chain's CDR3 is CASSPTGSPSYEQYF. CDR3 nucleotide sequence: TGTGCCAGTAGTCCGACAGGGTCCCCCTCCTACGAGCAGTACTTC. Full variable domain (missing parts from reference TRBV19 and TRBJ2-7): DGGITQSPKYLFRKEGQNVTLSCEQNLNHDAMYWYRQDPGQGLRLIYYSQIVNDFQKGDIAEGYSVSREKKESFPLTVTSAQKNPTAFYLCASSPTGSPSYEQYFGPGTRLTVT.

The J gene is TRBJ2-5, the V gene TRBV15, with 9 bases identical to TRBD1. The CDR3 contains 15 residues. The V and J ends lost 11 bases and 1 base, in that order; junction bases with no gene match: 11. Per germline, CDR1 LNHNV and CDR2 YYDKDF (reference sequence). The CDR3 reads CASGTGQGSQETQYF. The CDR3 nucleotides read TGTGCCTCCGGAACGGGACAGGGATCCCAAGAGACCCAGTACTTC.

This clone is medium-sized within its sample. The genes are TRBV11-3 and TRBJ2-7; the D gene could be TRBD1 or TRBD2 (6 bases each). The CDR3 spans 15 residues. Trimming left V 5 bases short and J 3 bases short, with 17 bases between. The germline V gene encodes CDR1 SGHNT and CDR2 YENEEA. In nucleotides, the CDR3 is TGTGCCAGCAGCCCCCGGGGGCGGGGATACTACGAGCAGTACTTC. Amino acids: CASSPRGRGYYEQYF.

Only a few counts were recorded for this clone. The CDR3 loop is CASSLVGRSSFQNTEAFF. Here the CDR3 DNA reads TGTGCCAGCAGCTTGGTGGGCAGATCCTCCTTCCAGAACACTGAAGCTTTCTTT. This chain links TRBV11-3 with TRBJ1-1; no reliable D call. The V and J ends lost 3 bases and 1 base respectively, with 21 bases between them. The CDR3 contains 18 residues. CDR1 and CDR2 (germline): SGHNT, YENEEA. Supplemented by reference TRBV11-3 and TRBJ1-1, the full variable domain reads EAGVVQSPRYKIIEKKQPVAFWCNPISGHNTLYWYLQNLGQGPELLIRYENEEAVDDSQLPKDRFSAERLKGVDSTLKIQPAELGDSAVYLCASSLVGRSSFQNTEAFFGQGTRLTVV.

J is TRBJ2-1 and V is TRBV11-3; tentative D call: TRBD2 (7 bases). This CDR3 region has 15 residues. The germline V gene encodes CDR1 SGHNT and CDR2 YENEEA. Trimming took off 3 bases at V and 8 bases at J, with 17 bases between the two ends. The CDR3 region has the DNA TGTGCCAGCAGCTTGGTACAGGGAGGGCCCCATGAGCAGTTCTTC. This gives the protein CASSLVQGGPHEQFF.

The chain joins TRBV14 to TRBJ1-3; perhaps TRBD1 as D (6 bases). V lost 3 bases to trimming and J lost 3 bases, with 15 bases between them. Germline values: CDR1 SGHDN, CDR2 FVKESK. The CDR3 runs to 16 residues. CDR3 sequence (DNA): TGTGCCAGCAGCCATGATACAGGGTTCGATGGAAACACCATATATTTT. Its protein product is CASSHDTGFDGNTIYF.